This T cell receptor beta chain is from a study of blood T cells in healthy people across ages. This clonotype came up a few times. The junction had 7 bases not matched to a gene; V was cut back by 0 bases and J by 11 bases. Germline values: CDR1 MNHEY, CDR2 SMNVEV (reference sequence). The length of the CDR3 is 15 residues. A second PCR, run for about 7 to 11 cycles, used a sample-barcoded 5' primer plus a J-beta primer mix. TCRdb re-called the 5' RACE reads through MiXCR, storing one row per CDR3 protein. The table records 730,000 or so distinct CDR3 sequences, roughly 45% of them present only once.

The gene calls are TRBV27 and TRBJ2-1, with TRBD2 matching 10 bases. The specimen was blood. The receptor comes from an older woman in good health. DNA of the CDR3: TGTGCCAGCAGTTTATCGGCTAGCGGGAGCCTTAAGCAGTTCTTC. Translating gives CASSLSASGSLKQFF.